This entry features one T cell receptor beta chain sequence. This clone was counted a single time. The target of this receptor is not known. Base quality data are lacking; no much larger clone is found one base away. V is shortened by 6 bases, J by 5 bases, and the region joining them spans 19 bases. The CDR3 spans 15 residues, from the cysteine through the phenylalanine. Only CDR3 DNA remains: 45 bases, in frame from the first base. CDR1 and CDR2, per the germline V gene, are MDHEN and SYDVKM. Using the deep immunoSEQ assay, TCR CDR3 regions were amplified from genomic DNA by multiplex PCR. Extracted genomic DNA from each cell subset was distributed evenly across all wells of several immunoSEQ 96-well plates, and each plate was treated as a replicate. For sorted subsets, about 200 ng genomic DNA, equal to approximately 30,000 T cell genomes, was loaded into each replicate PCR. Purified libraries were quantified with a Qubit 3.0 fluorometer, sized on a Bioanalyzer 2100, and re-quantified with the KAPA Library Quantification kit. Every immunoSEQ 96-well plate was sequenced on a separate single-read 150-cycle Illumina NextSeq 550 flow cell. The paper's data handling went like this. Because only junctional sequences without quality scores were contained in the immunoSEQ output, filtering matching that applied to full-length reads could not be performed. Sequences were annotated with PyIR, a Python wrapper for IgBLAST v1.9, using IMGT germline references to assign V/J genes and CDR3. Any read was removed if the V/J assignment was weak (E-value above 1e-6), the CDR3 was missing, or the read contained stop codons, out-of-frame junctions, or ambiguous translated residues. V3J clonotypes were defined as sequences sharing an identical inferred V gene, J gene, and CDR3 amino acid sequence. The percentage overlap between two repertoires was calculated by dividing the number of shared unique clonotypes by the size of the smaller repertoire. Richness of each repertoire was evaluated using RTK rarefaction, the Chao1 estimator, and Recon v2.1 estimates of unobserved clonotypes. OLGA was used to compute generation probabilities for all TCRbeta clonotypes that the gDNA method yielded from a handful of donors. Sourced from immuneACCESS, this table was stored by TCRdb with only in-frame sequences that have V and J called. A share of the clones is absent; for the studies checked, an unresolved V gene accounts for under half, and the remainder has no known explanation. V and J calls and clone size are copied from that table; D and trimming were computed from the DNA. Recorded for this sample are some 660,000 clones; about 80% of them occurred a single time. Roughly 1.9% of the sample belongs to the ten largest clones.

The donors were healthy, HIV-negative adults with no recently reported acute infections or vaccinations. All donors were Caucasian adults living in Nashville, Tennessee, USA. CD4+ T cells were enriched by magnetic negative selection; naive cells were then positively selected on CD45RA, and the negative fraction formed the memory subset. Blood was collected by leukapheresis, and PBMCs were isolated by Ficoll-Histopaque density gradient centrifugation and then cryopreserved in liquid nitrogen vapor phase. Analytical flow cytometry was used to check the purity and quantity of each magnetically sorted T cell population. Genomic DNA was isolated from every sorted fraction and measured by UV absorbance on a Nanodrop 2000c. The data were taken from a study of shared clonotypes between healthy human individuals (dated by TCRdb to 2020 to 2022). Looking at the study overall: Three men and two women, aged 18 to 49 years, made up the cohort. Between about 0.8 and 8.9 billion PBMCs per donor were obtained by leukapheresis. Blood TCR repertoires of about five healthy adults were deeply sequenced to estimate repertoire size and the extent of clonotype sharing between individuals. To increase sequencing depth and limit assay-specific biases, TCR repertoire library preparation and sequencing were carried out by different laboratories using diverse techniques. For each donor, CD4 naive and CD4 memory were each given three plates, CD8 naive was given two plates, and CD8 memory was given one plate.

Here is what the overall study found, with its caveats: Based on pairwise subsampling, the degree of clonotype sharing among donors was expected to be affected by sequencing depth. Because the study included only a small number of donors, the genetic and exposure-history diversity represented was limited. Even with the large sequencing depth, rarefaction of the sorted-subset datasets indicated that sequencing was incomplete. Higher generation probabilities were observed for clonotypes shared by all four sorted-subset donors than for non-shared clonotypes. Estimated clonotype richness was generally larger for naive than for memory subsets. Sampling was restricted to blood, and TCR repertoires in tissue are likely to differ from TCR repertoires in blood. Across a handful of donors, approximately 5% of naive CD4, roughly 3.8% of naive CD8, 2% to 2.5% of memory CD4, and around 0.4% of memory CD8 clonotypes were shared.

Here the chain combines TRBV28 and TRBJ1-2; the D region possibly corresponds to TRBD1 (5 bases align). The TCR comes from a woman aged 25 to 39 in good health. The sample taken for sequencing was memory CD4+ T cells sorted from blood. The sample's cell subset or site, from its label and the paper: CD45RA-negative fraction. The CDR3 amino acid sequence is: CASRKVNRLVYGYTF. The DNA is as follows: TGTGCCAGCAGAAAAGTAAACAGGCTAGTTTATGGCTACACCTTC.